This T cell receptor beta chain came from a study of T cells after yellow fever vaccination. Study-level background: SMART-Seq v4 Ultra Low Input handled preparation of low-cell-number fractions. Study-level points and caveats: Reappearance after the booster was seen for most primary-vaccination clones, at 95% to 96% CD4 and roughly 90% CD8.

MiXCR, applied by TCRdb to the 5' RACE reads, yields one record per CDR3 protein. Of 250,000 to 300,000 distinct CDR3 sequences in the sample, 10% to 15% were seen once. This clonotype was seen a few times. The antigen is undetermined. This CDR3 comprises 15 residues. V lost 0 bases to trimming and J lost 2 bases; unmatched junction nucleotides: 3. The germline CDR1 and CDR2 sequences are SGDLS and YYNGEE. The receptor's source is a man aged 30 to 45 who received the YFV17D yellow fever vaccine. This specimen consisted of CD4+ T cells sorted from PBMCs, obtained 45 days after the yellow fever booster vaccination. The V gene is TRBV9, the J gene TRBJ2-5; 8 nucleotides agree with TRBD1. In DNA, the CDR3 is TGTGCCAGCAGCGTAGTCACAGGGGGTCAAGAGACCCAGTACTTC. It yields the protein CASSVVTGGQETQYF. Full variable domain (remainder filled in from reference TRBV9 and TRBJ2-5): DSGVTQTPKHLITATGQRVTLRCSPRSGDLSVYWYQQSLDQGLQFLIQYYNGEERAKGNILERFSAQQFPDLHSELNLSSLELGDSALYFCASSVVTGGQETQYFGPGTRLLVL.